This T cell receptor beta chain was retrieved from a study of shared clonotypes between healthy human individuals. As concerns this clone: Its antigen is currently unknown.

Within Nashville, Tennessee resided all donors, each a Caucasian adult. CD45RO+ cells were combined with CCR7-negative CD45RA+ TemRA cells to form CD8 memory. General observations from the study: Non-shared clonotypes displayed generation probabilities falling below those of clonotypes present in all four donors.

The germline V gene has CDR1 SGHRS and CDR2 YFSETQ. Trimming left V 2 bases short and J 2 bases short, with 15 bases between. The CDR3 totals 16 residues. As handled by the study authors: ImmunoSEQ yielded junction-only sequences lacking quality scores, so filtering differed. Clones were sequenced by immunoSEQ multiplex PCR, and TCRdb holds only the in-frame ones, with some missing. V and J calls and clone size are given by that table; D and trimming were obtained from the DNA. Among a few hundred thousand clones, approximately 96% were seen once, and the ten largest hold 0.25% to 0.35%. This sequence was found in a man aged 25 to 40 in good health. Sequencing was done on a sample of memory CD8+ T cells sorted from blood. Indicated subset: CD45RO+ cells pooled with CCR7-negative TemRA cells. This chain connects TRBV5-1 to TRBJ2-3; TRBD2 is a possible D gene (6 bases). DNA of the CDR3: TGCGCCAGCAGCTTCGGGACTCGCCCTGTCACAGATACGCAGTATTTT. Protein product: CASSFGTRPVTDTQYF.